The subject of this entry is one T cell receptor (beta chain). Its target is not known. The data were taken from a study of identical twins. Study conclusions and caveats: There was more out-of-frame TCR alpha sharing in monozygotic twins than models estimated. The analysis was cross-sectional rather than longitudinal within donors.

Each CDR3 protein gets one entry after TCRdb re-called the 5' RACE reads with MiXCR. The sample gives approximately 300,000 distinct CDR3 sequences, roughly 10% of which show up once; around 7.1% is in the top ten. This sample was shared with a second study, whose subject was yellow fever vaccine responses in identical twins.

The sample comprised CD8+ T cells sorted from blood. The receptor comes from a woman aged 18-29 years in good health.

The CDR3 sequence: CASGDPTTGELFF. CDR3 nucleotides: TGTGCTAGCGGGGACCCAACCACCGGGGAGCTGTTTTTT. The V gene is TRBV12-5, the J gene TRBJ2-2; the D gene could be TRBD1 or TRBD2 (5 bases each). Germline V CDR1 and CDR2: LGHNT, FRNRAP. The CDR3 spans 13 residues. Trimming left V 9 bases short and J 4 bases short, with 12 bases between.